Presented here are 21 T cell receptor beta chains from one specimen sequenced in a study of blood T cell repertoires in COVID-19. Sequencing was performed with immunoSEQ multiplex PCR; in TCRdb, only in-frame clones are kept and a portion is missing. The data show fewer than 250,000 clones, about 85% seen once. Sample: peripheral blood. All receptors derive from a woman of 80 years or more with COVID-19, enrolled during active disease.

The V call is TRBV24-1, the J call TRBJ1-1; 9 bases align to TRBD1. The CDR3 has 17 amino acids. J lost 1 base, V lost 7 bases, and 12 bases had no gene match. Germline CDR1 KGHDR, CDR2 SFDVKD. CDR3 protein: CATRSSDRGLRNTEAFF. The DNA of the CDR3 is TGTGCCACCAGATCATCGGACAGGGGCCTTCGGAACACTGAAGCTTTCTTT.

The rearrangement uses TRBV5-5 and TRBJ1-1, with 8 bases identical to TRBD1. Germline V CDR1 and CDR2: SGHKS, YYEKEE (reference sequence). The CDR3 sequence is 16 residues long. V lost 2 bases and J lost 1; bases outside the gene matches: 7. CDR3 bases: TGTGCCAGCAGCTTTGGACAGGGACTCTCGAACACTGAAGCTTTCTTT. This encodes CASSFGQGLSNTEAFF. The whole variable domain, filled in from reference TRBV5-5 and TRBJ1-1, reads DAGVTQSPTHLIKTRGQQVTLRCSPISGHKSVSWYQQVLGQGPQFIFQYYEKEERGRGNFPDRFSARQFPNYSSELNVNALLLGDSALYLCASSFGQGLSNTEAFFGQGTRLTVV.

A word on this clone: Within the sample, other DNA sequences also encode this same CDR3. V is TRBV28 and J is TRBJ1-2, with a possible D match to TRBD1 (6 bases). The V and J ends lost 3 bases and 2 bases respectively, with 7 bases between them. CDR3 length: 13 residues. The germline gives CDR1 MDHEN, CDR2 SYDVKM. Written as DNA, the CDR3 is TGTGCCAGCAGTTTGCAGGGGAACTATGGCTACACCTTC. It yields the protein CASSLQGNYGYTF.

V is TRBV13 and J is TRBJ2-1, with D perhaps matching TRBD1 (5 bases). Germline loops: CDR1 PRHDT, CDR2 FYEKMQ (reference sequence). The CDR3 length is 21 residues. V lost 2 bases and J 3 bases, leaving 29 bases between the germline ends. CDR3 sequence (DNA): TGTGCCAGCAGCTTAACGATTACCAGGGTAGAGGATTTTAGGGTCTACAATGAGCAGTTCTTC. This gives the protein CASSLTITRVEDFRVYNEQFF.

The V gene is TRBV5-5, the J gene TRBJ2-1, with D possibly TRBD1 on 6 matching bases. The CDR3 spans 15 residues. Germline V gives CDR1 SGHKS, CDR2 YYEKEE (reference sequence). V lost 0 bases and J lost 5, with 12 bases in between. CDR3 DNA: TGTGCCAGCAGCTTGGACAGGGTCGGGAACAATGAGCAGTTCTTC. As protein: CASSLDRVGNNEQFF.

This sequence joins TRBV5-1 and TRBJ2-5; possible D gene TRBD2, 5 bases. The V gene's germline CDR1 is SGHRS and CDR2 YFSETQ. V lost 5 bases to trimming and J lost 2 bases, with 10 bases between them. The CDR3 has 13 amino acids. The CDR3 coding sequence is TGCGCCAGCAGAACGGGGATTCAAGAGACCCAGTACTTC. Encoded protein: CASRTGIQETQYF.

J is TRBJ1-5 and V is TRBV24-1, with TRBD1 as a possible D gene (6 bases). V shed 5 bases and J shed 8 bases, with 15 bases lying between them. Germline values: CDR1 KGHDR, CDR2 SFDVKD. The CDR3 is 14 amino acids. The CDR3 DNA reads TGTGCCACCAGTGGGGGGACAATAGGCGAGCCCCAGCATTTT. It yields the protein CATSGGTIGEPQHF.

The CDR3 reads CASSEQGITNEQFF. CDR3 sequence (DNA): TGTGCCAGCTCAGAGCAGGGTATTACCAATGAGCAGTTCTTC. The chain links TRBV18 to TRBJ2-1; TRBD1 is a possible D gene (5 bases). Germline CDR1 and CDR2: KGHSH and LQKENI. The V end lost 5 bases, the J end lost 6 bases, and 14 bases lay between the germline ends. The length of the CDR3 is 14 residues.

The V gene is TRBV4-2, the J gene TRBJ1-2; tentatively, D is TRBD1 (5 bases). This CDR3 contains 12 residues. Trimming took off 4 bases at V and 8 bases at J, with 11 bases between the two ends. CDR1 LGHNA and CDR2 YNFKEQ come from the germline V gene. The CDR3 DNA reads TGTGCCAGCAGCCTTGGGGGAGGCGGCTACACCTTC. It translates to CASSLGGGGYTF.

The chain links TRBV4-1 to TRBJ1-6; 9 bases map to TRBD1. The CDR3 contains 15 residues. In germline, CDR1 is MGHRA, CDR2 YSYEKL. Losses at the gene ends were 0 bases for V and 11 bases for J; bases not matched to a gene: 5. The CDR3 bases are TGCGCCAGCAGCCAAGATACGGACAGGGGTACACCCCTCCACTTT. Translation gives CASSQDTDRGTPLHF.

This clone was recorded many times. This rearrangement joins TRBV3-1 (or the pseudogene TRBV3-2) to TRBJ1-2; 9 positions match TRBD1. This CDR3 is 16 amino acids long. The germline V gene has CDR1 LGHDT and CDR2 YNNKEL (reference sequence). J gave up 8 bases and V 4 bases, and 14 bases lay outside the gene matches. In DNA form, the CDR3 reads TGTGCCAGCAGCCGCCTACTTGGGACAGGGCCTGCGGGCTACACCTTC. Translated: CASSRLLGTGPAGYTF.

This clone was counted a few times. The chain is built from TRBV4-3 and TRBJ1-4; 9 nucleotides match TRBD1. CDR1 and CDR2 (germline): LGHNA, YSLEER. Trimming cost V 1 base and J 7 bases; bases outside gene matches: 10. This CDR3 comprises 17 residues. CDR3 region: CASSQGPPDRGTEKLFF. CDR3 sequence (DNA): TGCGCCAGCAGCCAAGGCCCGCCGGACAGGGGAACTGAAAAACTGTTTTTT.

The gene calls are TRBV6-1 and TRBJ1-3; D call uncertain. CDR1 is MNHNS, CDR2 SASEGT, per germline. The V end was cut by 5 bases, the J end by 2 bases, with 13 bases between. This CDR3 comprises 15 residues. The CDR3 DNA reads as TGTGCCAGCAGTTTGACCGACATGACTGGAAACACCATATATTTT. This translates into CASSLTDMTGNTIYF.

With respect to this clone: Additional DNA sequences in this sample encode the identical CDR3. This chain uses TRBV18 with TRBJ1-4; a possible D gene is TRBD1 (5 bases). CDR3 length equals 13 residues. The germline CDR1 and CDR2 sequences are KGHSH and LQKENI. Deletions cut 0 bases from V and 8 bases from J, with 7 bases between. CDR3 amino acids: CASSPPGGEKLFF. DNA for the CDR3: TGTGCCAGCTCACCACCCGGGGGGGAAAAACTGTTTTTT.

This chain connects TRBV2 to TRBJ2-2; TRBD1 aligns across 7 bases. Germline CDR1 SNHLY, CDR2 FYNNEI. CDR3 size: 13 residues. After removal of 9 bases from V and 7 bases from J, the junction contained 8 bases not matched to a gene. DNA for the CDR3: TGTGCCAGTAGGGACAGATGGAACGGGGAGCTGTTTTTT. Amino acid sequence: CASRDRWNGELFF.

Comment on this clone: This same CDR3 is encoded by further DNA sequences in the sample. The rearrangement joins TRBV24-1 to TRBJ2-1, with D perhaps TRBD1 (5 bases). This CDR3 spans 14 amino acids. V lost 9 bases to trimming and J lost 5 bases, with 16 bases between them. Germline-derived CDR1 and CDR2 are KGHDR and SFDVKD. In nucleotides, the CDR3 is TGTGCCACCCGCTCCGGTCTAGGGGACAATGAGCAGTTCTTC. This encodes CATRSGLGDNEQFF.

The chain has TRBV6-5 and TRBJ1-6; D is undetermined. V lost 7 bases to trimming and J lost 6 bases, with 10 bases between them. Germline lookup yields CDR1 MNHEY and CDR2 SVGAGI. The length of the CDR3 is 13 residues. CDR3 sequence: CASKGGFNSPLHF. In DNA form, the CDR3 reads TGTGCCAGCAAGGGAGGTTTTAATTCACCCCTCCACTTT.

This clone was picked up one time. This chain joins TRBV10-3 and TRBJ2-2; TRBD1 agrees at 7 bases. The V gene end was trimmed by 10 bases and the J gene end by 2 bases; junction bases not matched to a gene: 7. The CDR3 consists of 14 residues. From germline, CDR1 is ENHRY and CDR2 SYGVKD. The CDR3: CATLGTANTGELFF. The CDR3 DNA follows: TGTGCCACCTTAGGGACAGCTAACACCGGGGAGCTGTTTTTT.

This clone was seen a few times. The rearrangement links TRBV7-2 to TRBJ2-7; 7 bases match TRBD1. Germline V gene lookup returns CDR1 SGHTA and CDR2 FQGNSA. The V gene end was trimmed by 5 bases and the J gene end by 0 bases; junction bases not matched to a gene: 7. This CDR3 has 15 residues. This CDR3 is CASSVSTGSSYEQYF. CDR3 coding DNA: TGTGCCAGCAGCGTATCGACAGGGAGCTCCTACGAGCAGTACTTC.

The rearrangement links TRBV2 to TRBJ2-1; TRBD1 matches at 11 bases. Germline V gives CDR1 SNHLY, CDR2 FYNNEI. Trimming cost V 2 bases and J 8 bases; bases outside gene matches: 5. The CDR3 spans 15 residues. CDR3 bases: TGTGCCAGCAGTGAAAGGGACAGGGGGTCCGATGAGCAGTTCTTC. It yields the protein CASSERDRGSDEQFF.

The chain combines TRBV7-9 with TRBJ1-1, with TRBD1 matching over 7 bases. Germline trimming cut 5 bases from V and 3 bases from J; bases unmatched to any gene: 6. The CDR3 is made up of 14 amino acids. Germline V CDR1 and CDR2: SEHNR, FQNEAQ (reference sequence). CDR3 loop: CASSLQGTHTEAFF. The DNA of the CDR3 is TGTGCCAGCAGCCTACAGGGGACCCACACTGAAGCTTTCTTT.